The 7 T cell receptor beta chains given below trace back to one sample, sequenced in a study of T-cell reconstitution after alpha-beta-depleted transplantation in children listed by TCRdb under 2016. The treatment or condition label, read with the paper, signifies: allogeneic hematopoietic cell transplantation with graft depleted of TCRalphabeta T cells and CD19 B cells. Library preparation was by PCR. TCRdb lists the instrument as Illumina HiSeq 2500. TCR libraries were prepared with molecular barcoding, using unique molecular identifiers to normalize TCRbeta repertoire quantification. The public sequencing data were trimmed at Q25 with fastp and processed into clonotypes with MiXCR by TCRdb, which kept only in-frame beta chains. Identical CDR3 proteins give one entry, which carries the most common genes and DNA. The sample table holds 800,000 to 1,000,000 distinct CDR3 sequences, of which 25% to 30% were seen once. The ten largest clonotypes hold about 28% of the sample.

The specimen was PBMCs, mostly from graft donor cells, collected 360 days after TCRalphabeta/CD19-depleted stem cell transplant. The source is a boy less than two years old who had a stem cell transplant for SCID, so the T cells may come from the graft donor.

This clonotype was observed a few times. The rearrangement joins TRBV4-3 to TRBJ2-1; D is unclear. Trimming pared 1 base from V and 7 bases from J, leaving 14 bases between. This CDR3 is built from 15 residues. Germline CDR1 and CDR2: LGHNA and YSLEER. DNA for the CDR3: TGCGCCAGCAGCCAAGTGATCGGACGGACGAATGAGCAGTTCTTC. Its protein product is CASSQVIGRTNEQFF.

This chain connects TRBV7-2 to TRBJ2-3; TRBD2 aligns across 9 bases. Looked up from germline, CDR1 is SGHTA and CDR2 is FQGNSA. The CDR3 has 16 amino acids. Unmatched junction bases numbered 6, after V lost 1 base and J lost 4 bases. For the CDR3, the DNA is TGTGCCAGCAGCTTAGGCGGGGGGGGGTTGGCAGATACGCAGTATTTT. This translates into CASSLGGGGLADTQYF.

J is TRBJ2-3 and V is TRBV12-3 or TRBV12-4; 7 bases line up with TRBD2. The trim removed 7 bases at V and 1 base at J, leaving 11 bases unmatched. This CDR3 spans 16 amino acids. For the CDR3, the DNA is TGTGCCAGCACCCCCTCGGGGGGAGGAGGCACAGATACGCAGTATTTT. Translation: CASTPSGGGGTDTQYF.

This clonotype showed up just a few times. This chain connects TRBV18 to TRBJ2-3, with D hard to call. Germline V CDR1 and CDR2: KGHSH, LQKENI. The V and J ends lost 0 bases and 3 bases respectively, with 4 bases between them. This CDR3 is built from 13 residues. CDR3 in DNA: TGTGCCAGCTCACCACCGTTTACAGATACGCAGTATTTT. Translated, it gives CASSPPFTDTQYF. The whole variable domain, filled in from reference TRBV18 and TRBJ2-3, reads NAGVMQNPRHLVRRRGQEARLRCSPMKGHSHVYWYRQLPEEGLKFMVYLQKENIIDESGMPKERFSAEFPKEGPSILRIQQVVRGDSAAYFCASSPPFTDTQYFGPGTRLTVL.

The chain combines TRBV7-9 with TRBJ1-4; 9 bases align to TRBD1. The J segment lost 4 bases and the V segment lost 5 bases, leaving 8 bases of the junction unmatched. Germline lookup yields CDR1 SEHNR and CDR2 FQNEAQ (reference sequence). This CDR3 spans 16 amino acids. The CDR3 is CASSLPGQGLNEKLFF. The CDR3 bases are TGTGCCAGCAGCCTCCCCGGACAGGGGCTTAATGAAAAACTGTTTTTT.

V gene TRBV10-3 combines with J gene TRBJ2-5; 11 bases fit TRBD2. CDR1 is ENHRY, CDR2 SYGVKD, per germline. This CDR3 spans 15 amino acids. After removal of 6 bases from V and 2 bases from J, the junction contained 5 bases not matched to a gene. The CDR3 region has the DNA TGTGCCATCAGGTCTCTAGCGGGGGGTCAAGAGACCCAGTACTTC. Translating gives CAIRSLAGGQETQYF.

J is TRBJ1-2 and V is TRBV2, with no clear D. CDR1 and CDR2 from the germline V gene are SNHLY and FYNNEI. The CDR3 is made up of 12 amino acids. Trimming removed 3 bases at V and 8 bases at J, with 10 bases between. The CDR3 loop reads CASSDRVVGYTF. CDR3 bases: TGTGCCAGCAGTGATAGAGTAGTCGGCTACACCTTC.